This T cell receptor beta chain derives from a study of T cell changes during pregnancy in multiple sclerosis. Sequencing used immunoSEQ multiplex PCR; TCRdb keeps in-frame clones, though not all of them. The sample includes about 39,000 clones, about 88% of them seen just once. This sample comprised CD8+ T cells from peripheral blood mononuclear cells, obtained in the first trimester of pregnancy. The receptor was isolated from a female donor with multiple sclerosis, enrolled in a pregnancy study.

The CDR3 DNA sequence: TGTGCCAGCAGCTGGACCGGGACAGGGGGAAAAAATGAGCAGTTCTTC. Protein: CASSWTGTGGKNEQFF. The J gene is TRBJ2-1, the V gene TRBV11-2; 11 bases line up with TRBD1. CDR3 length: 16 residues. CDR1 is SGHAT and CDR2 is FQNNGV in the germline V gene. After removal of 4 bases from V and 7 bases from J, the junction contained 9 bases not matched to a gene.